This TCR beta chain comes out of a study of OX40 agonist ivuxolimab in advanced cancers. Regarding the research as a whole: Ivuxolimab was a fully human IgG2 agonistic monoclonal antibody targeting the costimulatory receptor OX40 (CD134). Intravenous ivuxolimab was administered to patients every 2 weeks at six dose levels: 0.01, 0.1, 0.3, 1.5, 3 and 10 mg/kg. Among the approximately 54 dose-escalation patients, some 20 had hepatocellular carcinoma, about 15 melanoma, 9 renal cell carcinoma and 9 head and neck cancer. The dose-escalation cohort was around 83% male with a mean age of 60 years, ranging from roughly 23 to 85. Patients were allowed to have had prior anti-PD-1, anti-PD-L1 or anti-CTLA-4 therapy, and around 43% of the dose-escalation patients had been treated with checkpoint inhibitors. Partial responses occurred in three dose-escalation patients, of whom one had hepatocellular carcinoma and two had cutaneous melanoma. The purpose of peripheral TCRbeta sequencing was to test whether ivuxolimab changed TCR sequence diversity and led to clonal T-cell expansion. The paper covers the monotherapy dose-escalation part of the phase I ivuxolimab trial, which included N of about 50 patients. General findings and caveats noted by the study authors: At doses of 0.1 to 3.0 mg/kg, clonal expansion of both CD4+ and CD8+ T cells in blood was seen between baseline and week 6. On average, CD8+ T cells showed more expanded clones than CD4+ T cells after ivuxolimab. Low levels of normalized T-cell clonal expansion were also seen in some nonresponding patients. The antigen specificity of the peripheral T cells that underwent clonal expansion was not determined. In the 0.1-3.0 mg/kg groups, partial responders had among the lowest normalized peripheral clonal expansion, particularly in CD8+ T cells.

The trial excluded patients who had a history of autoimmune disease or were on systemic immunosuppression. Peripheral blood for TCR sequencing was drawn from every dose cohort at baseline, at cycle 4 day 1 and at cycle 7 day 1. Samples were obtained from an open-label, multicenter, first-in-human phase I dose-escalation trial of ivuxolimab. The trial enrolled adults with locally advanced or metastatic head and neck squamous cell, hepatocellular, melanoma or renal cell carcinoma. CD4+ and CD8+ T cells were sorted separately from peripheral blood before TCR sequencing. In its sample, this clone was seen a few times. It has no known antigen specificity. Sequence at one end of the junction differs from germline and may be a read error. Genomic DNA was isolated from the sorted cells so that the TCRbeta CDR3 region could be sequenced. The immunoSEQ Assay was used to sequence the TCRbeta CDR3 regions. The table comes from immuneACCESS by way of TCRdb, which keeps in-frame sequences with V and J called. Part of the clones is missing from these tables; in studies checked, under half for an unresolved V gene and the rest for unknown reasons. Present in this sample are tens of thousands of clones, about 81% of which were seen just once. The biggest ten clones account for roughly 0.69% of the sample.

The CDR3 contains 12 residues, cysteine and phenylalanine counted. Here the CDR3 DNA is all that survives: 36 bases in frame from base 1. CDR1 and CDR2 (ENHRY, SYGVKD) derive from the germline V gene. The rearrangement combines TRBV10-3 with TRBJ2-3; TRBD1 might be the D gene, on 5 matching bases. This sequence originates from an adult with an advanced solid tumor such as melanoma, head and neck, liver or kidney cancer. Sequencing was performed on CD4+ or CD8+ T cells sorted from blood, taken in a trial of the OX40 agonist ivuxolimab. DNA sequence: TGTGCCATCAGTGAGTCCCTCAGGGATCTCCTCTTT. It encodes CAISESLRDLLF.